This section outlines one T cell receptor beta chain sequence together with its context. The antigen is not known. Sequenced by immunoSEQ multiplex PCR; TCRdb stores in-frame clones only, minus some. Among about 680,000 clones, about 90% were seen once, and the ten largest hold approximately 24%. This sample was taken from a study of shared clonotypes between healthy human individuals. About the research overall: Donors were two women and a few men aged 18 to 49. Study results and limitations: The generation probabilities recorded for non-shared clonotypes fell below those of clonotypes shared by all four donors.

The CDR3 loop spans 15 amino acids. Between the trimmed V and J ends, which lost 1 base and 3 bases, there was a span of 10 bases. Germline CDR1 SGHAT, CDR2 FQNNGV. Terminally differentiated effector memory CD45RA+ cells were left out of the naive CD8 fraction, which was CD45RO-negative and positively selected for CCR7. Donors included only healthy HIV-negative adults lacking recent acute infections or vaccinations. Caucasian adults living in Nashville, Tennessee, provided all samples. The receptor comes from a young man in good health. The genes are TRBV11-2 and TRBJ2-1; TRBD1 might be the D (6 bases). The specimen was naive CD8+ T cells sorted from blood. CDR3 in DNA: TGTGCCAGCAGCTTAGGGGGCAGGGGCTACAATGAGCAGTTCTTC. Protein sequence: CASSLGGRGYNEQFF.